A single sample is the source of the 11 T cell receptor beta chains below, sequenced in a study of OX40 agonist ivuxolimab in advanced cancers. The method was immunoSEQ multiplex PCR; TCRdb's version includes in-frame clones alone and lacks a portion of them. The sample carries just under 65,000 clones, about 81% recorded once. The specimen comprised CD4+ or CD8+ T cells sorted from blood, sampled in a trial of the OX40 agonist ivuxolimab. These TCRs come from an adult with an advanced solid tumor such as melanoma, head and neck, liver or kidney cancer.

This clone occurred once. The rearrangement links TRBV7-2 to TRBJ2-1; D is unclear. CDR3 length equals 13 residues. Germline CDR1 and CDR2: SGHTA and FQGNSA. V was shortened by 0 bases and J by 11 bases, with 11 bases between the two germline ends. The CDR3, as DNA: TGTGCCAGCAGCTTAGCGGTAGCCCTACAGCAGTTCTTC. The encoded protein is CASSLAVALQQFF.

CDR3 sequence reads: CASGWNYGYTF. CDR3 DNA sequence: TGTGCCAGCGGCTGGAACTATGGCTACACCTTC. The rearrangement joins TRBV7-9 to TRBJ1-2, with unresolved D. The germline V gene has CDR1 SEHNR and CDR2 FQNEAQ (reference sequence). The CDR3 is made up of 11 amino acids. Trimming removed 8 bases from V and 2 bases from J, with 6 bases in between.

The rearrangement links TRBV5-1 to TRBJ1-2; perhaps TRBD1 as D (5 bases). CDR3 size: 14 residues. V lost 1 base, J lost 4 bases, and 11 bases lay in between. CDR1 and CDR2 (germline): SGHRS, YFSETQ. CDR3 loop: CASSLRQWVYGYTF. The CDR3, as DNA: TGCGCCAGCAGCTTGAGACAGTGGGTCTATGGCTACACCTTC.

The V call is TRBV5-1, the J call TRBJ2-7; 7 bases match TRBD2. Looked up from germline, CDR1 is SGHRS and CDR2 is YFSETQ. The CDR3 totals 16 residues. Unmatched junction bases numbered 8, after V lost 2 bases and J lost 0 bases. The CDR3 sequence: CASSLAGGGVSYEQYF. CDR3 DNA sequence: TGCGCCAGCAGCTTAGCCGGGGGAGGGGTCTCCTACGAGCAGTACTTC.

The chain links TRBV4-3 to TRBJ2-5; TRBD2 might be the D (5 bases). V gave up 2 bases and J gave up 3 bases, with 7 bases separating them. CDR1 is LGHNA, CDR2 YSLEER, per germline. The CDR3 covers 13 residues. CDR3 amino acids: CASSQTTKETQYF. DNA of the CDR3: TGCGCCAGCAGCCAAACGACTAAAGAGACCCAGTACTTC.

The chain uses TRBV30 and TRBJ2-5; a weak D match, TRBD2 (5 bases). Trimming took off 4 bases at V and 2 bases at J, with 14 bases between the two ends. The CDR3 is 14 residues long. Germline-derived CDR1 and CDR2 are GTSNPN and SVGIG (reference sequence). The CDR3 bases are TGTGCCTGGATGGGATACGGGGTACAAGAGACCCAGTACTTC. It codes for CAWMGYGVQETQYF.

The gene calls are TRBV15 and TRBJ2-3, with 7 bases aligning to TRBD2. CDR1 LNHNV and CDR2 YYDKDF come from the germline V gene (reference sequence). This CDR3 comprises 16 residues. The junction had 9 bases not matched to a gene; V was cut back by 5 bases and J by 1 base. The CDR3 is CATSSPPSGGTDTQYF. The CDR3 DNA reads TGTGCCACCAGCTCCCCACCAAGCGGGGGCACAGATACGCAGTATTTT.

This CDR3 is CTSSQGNTGCDQPQHF. The CDR3 DNA reads TGCACCAGCAGCCAAGGTAACACGGGGTGCGATCAGCCCCAGCATTTT. The J gene is TRBJ1-5, the V gene TRBV1. TRBV1 is labeled a pseudogene. CDR3 length: 16 amino acids.

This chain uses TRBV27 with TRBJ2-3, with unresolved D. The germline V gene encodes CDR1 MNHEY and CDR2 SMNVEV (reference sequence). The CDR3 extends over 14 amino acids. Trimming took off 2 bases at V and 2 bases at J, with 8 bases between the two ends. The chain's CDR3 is CASSLGRTTDTQYF. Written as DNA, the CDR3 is TGTGCCAGCAGTTTAGGACGGACCACAGATACGCAGTATTTT.

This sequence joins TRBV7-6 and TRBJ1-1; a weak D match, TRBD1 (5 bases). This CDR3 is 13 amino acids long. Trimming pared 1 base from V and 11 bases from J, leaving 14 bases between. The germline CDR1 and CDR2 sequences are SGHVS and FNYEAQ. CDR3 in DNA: TGTGCCAGCAGCTTAGGGGCCCCAGGGACGGCTTTCTTT. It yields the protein CASSLGAPGTAFF.

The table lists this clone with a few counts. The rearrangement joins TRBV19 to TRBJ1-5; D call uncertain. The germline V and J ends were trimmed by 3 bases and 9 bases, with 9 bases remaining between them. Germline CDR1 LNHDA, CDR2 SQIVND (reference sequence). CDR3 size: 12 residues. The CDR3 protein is CASSIAGWPQHF. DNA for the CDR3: TGTGCCAGTAGTATTGCCGGGTGGCCCCAGCATTTT.